The 11 T cell receptor beta chains reported below all come from one sample, sequenced in a study of control samples from healthy donors and cancer patients. Some clones are missing from TCRdb's copy, which holds only in-frame ones; the method was immunoSEQ multiplex PCR. The sample lists tens of thousands of clones, more than 70% occurring once. The sequenced material came from PBMCs. All receptors derive from a woman aged 55-69 years with lung cancer.

The chain joins TRBV18 to TRBJ2-7, with D maybe TRBD1 (6 bases). The CDR3 length is 13 residues. CDR1 KGHSH and CDR2 LQKENI come from the germline V gene. V lost 2 bases and J lost 6, with 11 bases in between. This chain's CDR3 is CASSPNRVPEQYF. In DNA, the CDR3 is TGTGCCAGCTCACCAAACAGGGTCCCCGAGCAGTACTTC.

The chain couples TRBV7-2 to TRBJ2-7; no clear D. The CDR3 sequence is 13 residues long. Germline-derived CDR1 and CDR2 are SGHTA and FQGNSA. Trimming stripped 5 bases from V and 6 bases from J, with 14 bases between. CDR3 region: CASSPSAFGEQYF. CDR3 in DNA: TGTGCCAGCAGCCCGTCGGCGTTCGGCGAGCAGTACTTC.

The rearrangement links TRBV9 to TRBJ2-7; D is unclear. V was trimmed by 3 bases and J by 2 bases, leaving 12 bases between them. CDR1 is SGDLS and CDR2 is YYNGEE in the germline V gene. The CDR3 extends over 14 amino acids. CDR3 amino acids: CASSADLIPYEQYF. DNA for the CDR3: TGTGCCAGCAGCGCCGACCTTATCCCCTACGAGCAGTACTTC.

The V and J genes are TRBV13 and TRBJ2-3; 10 nucleotides match TRBD1. The CDR3 runs 16 residues. Germline CDR1 PRHDT, CDR2 FYEKMQ (reference sequence). J was trimmed by 1 base and V by 5 bases; bases with no gene match: 6. CDR3 loop: CASSRDRGLGTDTQYF. CDR3 DNA sequence: TGTGCCAGCAGCCGGGACAGGGGATTGGGCACAGATACGCAGTATTTT.

V usage is TRBV2 and J usage is TRBJ1-4; TRBD1 matches at 7 bases. This CDR3 has 14 amino acids. The germline V gene encodes CDR1 SNHLY and CDR2 FYNNEI. After removal of 6 bases from V and 5 bases from J, the junction contained 6 bases not matched to a gene. CDR3 sequence reads: CASRTGTENEKLFF. DNA of the CDR3: TGTGCCAGCAGAACCGGGACAGAGAATGAAAAACTGTTTTTT.

This clone was seen just once. This rearrangement joins TRBV3-1 (or the pseudogene TRBV3-2) to TRBJ1-2; tentative D call: TRBD1 (5 bases). Between the trimmed V and J ends, which lost 4 bases and 8 bases, there was a span of 17 bases. The germline CDR1 and CDR2 sequences are LGHDT and YNNKEL (reference sequence). The CDR3 loop spans 14 amino acids. Here the CDR3 reads CASSRQGENKGYTF. DNA of the CDR3: TGTGCCAGCAGCCGCCAGGGAGAGAACAAGGGCTACACCTTC.

This chain connects TRBV27 to TRBJ2-7, with D maybe TRBD1 (7 bases). This CDR3 has 15 residues. Germline V gives CDR1 MNHEY, CDR2 SMNVEV (reference sequence). The germline V and J ends were trimmed by 0 bases and 3 bases, with 12 bases remaining between them. Here the CDR3 DNA reads TGTGCCAGCAGTTTATCGTCAGGGGGGAACTACGAGCAGTACTTC. This sequence encodes CASSLSSGGNYEQYF.

A word on this clone: Other DNA sequences from this sample encode an identical CDR3 as well. V gene TRBV20-1 combines with J gene TRBJ2-1; D remains ambiguous. Trimming removed 3 bases at V and 9 bases at J, with 9 bases between. There are 11 residues in the CDR3. Germline CDR1 DFQATT, CDR2 SNEGSKA (reference sequence). The CDR3: CSARGSGEQFF. CDR3 nucleotides: TGCAGTGCTAGGGGATCAGGTGAGCAGTTCTTC.

V and J are TRBV27 and TRBJ2-2, with 9 positions matching TRBD1. The CDR3 has 15 amino acids. Per the germline V gene, CDR1 is MNHEY and CDR2 is SMNVEV (reference sequence). With V trimmed by 9 bases and J by 2 bases, 7 bases remained unmatched. CDR3: CASYSGQGNTGELFF. The CDR3 DNA reads TGTGCCAGTTACTCGGGACAGGGTAACACCGGGGAGCTGTTTTTT.

V is TRBV9 and J is TRBJ2-2; the D gene is possibly TRBD1 (7 bases). Germline V gene data show CDR1 as SGDLS and CDR2 as YYNGEE. This CDR3 is 13 amino acids long. V was cut by 4 bases and J by 8 bases, with 12 bases left in between. The CDR3 region has the DNA TGTGCCAGCAGCACGACAGGGAGGGGGGAGCTGTTTTTT. Translation: CASSTTGRGELFF.

The V call is TRBV6-5, the J call TRBJ2-1; 11 bases agree with TRBD2. The CDR3 consists of 15 residues. Germline V gene sequence: CDR1 MNHEY, CDR2 SVGAGI. V was pared by 2 bases and J by 6 bases, with 3 bases of the junction left unmatched. The DNA for the CDR3 is TGTGCCAGCAGTTACGCTAGCGGGAGGAGCAATGAGCAGTTCTTC. It specifies CASSYASGRSNEQFF.